This T cell receptor (beta chain) was obtained from a study of Ad26.COV2.S vaccination and SARS-CoV-2 variants. This sample's treatment: roughly 18 received Ad26.COV2.S at low or high dose, single or two shots; five or six received placebo; per-sample allocation not given. The study sampled participants on day 63 after the first vaccine or placebo injection. Study outcomes and limitations: For non-spike TCRs, breadth in vaccine recipients resembled that in placebo recipients.

The assay was immunoSEQ multiplex PCR, and TCRdb's table has in-frame clones only and misses some. The sample records roughly 500,000 clones, roughly 87% being singletons. On this clone: Its target is not known.

Sequencing was performed on peripheral blood, taken in a trial of Ad26.COV2.S vaccine versus placebo. This TCR derives from a person between 18 and 65 years old who received the Ad26.COV2.S COVID-19 vaccine or a placebo.

The CDR3 DNA sequence: TGTGCCAGCAGCTTAGCAGGACTAGCCAAAAACATTCAGTACTTC. It specifies CASSLAGLAKNIQYF. The chain has TRBV7-2 and TRBJ2-4; possible D gene TRBD2, 5 bases. The germline V and J ends were trimmed by 0 bases and 0 bases, with 6 bases remaining between them. The CDR3 spans 15 residues. Looked up from germline, CDR1 is SGHTA and CDR2 is FQGNSA.